These T cell receptor beta chains were read from a single sample in a study of cytomegalovirus exposure and HLA in healthy donors. Using immunoSEQ multiplex PCR, the repertoire was profiled, and TCRdb retains in-frame clones only, with some absent. The sample includes 87,000 or so clones, about 77% of them seen just once. The sequencing input was PBMCs. The receptors come from a woman aged 40 to 50 in good health and CMV-seronegative. Each CDR3 is given with its conserved first and last residue. Fields, in order: V gene, J gene, clone size, D gene, CDR3 DNA, CDR3 protein. A D gene is named only where the DNA matches it firmly. Clone size is shown for a subset of rows, as once, few, many or a class of expanded clone.

>TRBV6-5|TRBJ1-5|.|.
TGTGCCAGCAGAGGTACAGACAATCAGCCCCAGCATTTT
CASRGTDNQPQHF
>TRBV23-1|TRBJ2-1|.|.
TGCGCCAGCAGTCAGGAGGGGGCGGGTAGTACTGAGCAGTTCTTC
CASSQEGAGSTEQFF
>TRBV6-5|TRBJ2-1|.|.
TGTGCCAGCACCCCCTTCTCGGGAGAGAATGAGCAGTTCTTC
CASTPFSGENEQFF
>TRBV5-8|TRBJ2-7|.|TRBD2
TGTGCCAGCAGCTTGTTCGGCGGGAGCTCCTACGAGCAGTATTTC
CASSLFGGSSYEQYF
>TRBV14|TRBJ1-2|.|.
TGTGCCAGCAGCCAAGATTGGGGGGAGCGTGGCTACACCTTC
CASSQDWGERGYTF
>TRBV7-8|TRBJ1-6|few|.
TGTGCCAGCAGCTCTTCCGACAGTCTTAATTCACCCCTCCACTTT
CASSSSDSLNSPLHF
>TRBV5-1|TRBJ2-3|.|.
TGCGCCAGCAGCTTGGCGCTTCGGGAAGATACGCAGTATTTT
CASSLALREDTQYF
>TRBV9|TRBJ1-3|.|.
TGTGCCAGCTCCACAAGGGGGACAACTGGAAACACCATATATTTT
CASSTRGTTGNTIYF
>TRBV28|TRBJ2-5|.|TRBD1
TGTGCCAGCAGTGCGGACAGGGGGCCCCAAGAGACCCAGTACTTC
CASSADRGPQETQYF
>TRBV28|TRBJ2-7|.|TRBD1
TGTGCCAGTCGTAATCCGGGACAGGGCCACGAGCAGTACTTC
CASRNPGQGHEQYF
>TRBV7-8|TRBJ2-1|.|.
TGTGCCAGCAGGGCTGACAGATACAATGAGCAGTTCTTC
CASRADRYNEQFF
>TRBV2|TRBJ2-2|.|.
TGTGCCAGCAGTGTCAGGAGGGATTGGGGGAACACCGGGGAGCTGTTTTTT
CASSVRRDWGNTGELFF
>TRBV30|TRBJ1-2|.|TRBD1
TGTGCCTGGCGAGTTTATCCGGGACAGGGGGCTCTAGAAGCCGGTCGGGGTGGCTACACCTTC
CAWRVYPGQGALEAGRGGYTF
>TRBV7-2|TRBJ1-3|few|.
TGTGCCAGCAGCACCGCCAGCGGATCTGGAAACACCATATATTTT
CASSTASGSGNTIYF
>TRBV9|TRBJ1-1|.|TRBD1
TGTGCCAGCAGCATGCGTCCCGGGACAGGGATGAACACTGAAGCTTTCTTT
CASSMRPGTGMNTEAFF